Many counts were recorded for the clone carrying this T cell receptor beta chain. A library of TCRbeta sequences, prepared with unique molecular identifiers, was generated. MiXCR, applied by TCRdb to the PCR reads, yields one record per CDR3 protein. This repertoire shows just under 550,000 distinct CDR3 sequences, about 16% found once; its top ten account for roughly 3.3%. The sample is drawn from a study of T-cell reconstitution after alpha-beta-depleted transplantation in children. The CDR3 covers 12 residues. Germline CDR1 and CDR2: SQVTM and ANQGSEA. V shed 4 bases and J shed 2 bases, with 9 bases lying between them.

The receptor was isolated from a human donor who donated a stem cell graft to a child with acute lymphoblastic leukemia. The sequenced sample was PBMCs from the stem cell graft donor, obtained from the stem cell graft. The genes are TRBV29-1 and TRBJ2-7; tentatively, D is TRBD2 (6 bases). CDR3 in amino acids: CSVGRAPYEQYF. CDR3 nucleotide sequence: TGCAGCGTTGGGAGGGCCCCCTACGAGCAGTACTTC.